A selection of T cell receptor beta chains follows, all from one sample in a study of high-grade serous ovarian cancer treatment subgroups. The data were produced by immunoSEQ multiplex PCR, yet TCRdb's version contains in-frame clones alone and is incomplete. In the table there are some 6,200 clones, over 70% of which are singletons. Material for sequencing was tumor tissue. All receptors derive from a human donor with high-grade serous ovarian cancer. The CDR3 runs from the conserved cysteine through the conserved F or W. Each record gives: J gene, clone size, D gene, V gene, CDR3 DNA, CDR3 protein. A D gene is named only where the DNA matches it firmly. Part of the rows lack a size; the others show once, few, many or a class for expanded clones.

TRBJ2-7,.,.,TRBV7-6,TGTGCCAGCAGCTTAACCACAGAATACGAGCAGTACTTC,CASSLTTEYEQYF
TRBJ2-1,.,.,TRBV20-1,TGCAGTGCCGCGGAGGGGGATGAGCAGTTCTTC,CSAAEGDEQFF
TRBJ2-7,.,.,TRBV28,TGTGCCAGCAGTCCTCCCGGGACACCAATTTACGAGCAGTACTTC,CASSPPGTPIYEQYF
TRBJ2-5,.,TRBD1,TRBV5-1,TGCGCCAGCAGCGAACAGGGGAGAGTGGGAGAGACCCAGTACTTC,CASSEQGRVGETQYF
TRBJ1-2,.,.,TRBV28,TGTGCCAGCAGTCGTAGGGGCAGCGCTAACTATGGCTACACCTTC,CASSRRGSANYGYTF
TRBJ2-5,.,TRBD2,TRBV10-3,TGTGCCACGACCTCCACTAGCGGGGAGACCCAGTACTTC,CATTSTSGETQYF
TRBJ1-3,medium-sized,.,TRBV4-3,TGCGCCAGCAGCCAAGAAGCGGACGTCGCCCCTGGAAACACCATATATTTT,CASSQEADVAPGNTIYF
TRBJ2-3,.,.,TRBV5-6,TGTGCCAGCAGCCTGGGGGCTAGTTCAGATACGCAGTATTTT,CASSLGASSDTQYF
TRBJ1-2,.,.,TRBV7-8,TGTGCCAGCAGCTTAAGCGTGGGGGAGAGTGGCTACACCTTC,CASSLSVGESGYTF
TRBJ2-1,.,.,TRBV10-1,TGCGCCAGCAGTGACCTGCCCCGGGCTAATGAGCAGTTCTTC,CASSDLPRANEQFF
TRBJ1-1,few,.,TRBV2,TGTGCCAGCAGCCCAAACGTCCCCCGAGCTGAAGCTTTCTTT,CASSPNVPRAEAFF
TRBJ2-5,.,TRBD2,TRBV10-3,TGTGCCATCAGTGAGTCGGGGACTAGCGGGACCCAGTACTTC,CAISESGTSGTQYF